Below, 20 T cell receptor beta chains from the same sample are listed, as sequenced in a study of OX40 agonist ivuxolimab in advanced cancers. Some clones are missing from TCRdb's copy, which holds only in-frame ones; the method was immunoSEQ multiplex PCR. Here the sample spans under 20,000 clones, 65% to 90% being singletons. The source material was CD4+ or CD8+ T cells sorted from blood, sampled in a trial of the OX40 agonist ivuxolimab. These receptors all stem from an adult with an advanced solid tumor such as melanoma, head and neck, liver or kidney cancer.

In its sample, this clone was seen a few times. J is TRBJ1-5 and V is TRBV7-6; TRBD1 might be the D (5 bases). V lost 5 bases to trimming and J lost 3 bases, with 11 bases between them. CDR1 is SGHVS, CDR2 FNYEAQ, per germline. CDR3 size: 14 residues. DNA for the CDR3: TGTGCCAGCAGCGGATGGGGGTCCAATCAGCCCCAGCATTTT. It is translated as CASSGWGSNQPQHF.

This clone came up once. The chain couples TRBV19 to TRBJ2-5; 12 positions agree with TRBD1. This CDR3 region has 15 residues. V shed 9 bases and J 5 bases; nucleotides not matched to a gene: 10. From germline, CDR1 is LNHDA and CDR2 SQIVND (reference sequence). CDR3 nucleotides: TGTGCCAGGAGGGACAGGGGGCGTCGTTCGGAGACCCAGTACTTC. Translating it yields CARRDRGRRSETQYF.

Notes on this clone: One end of the junction varies from germline; a read error may be responsible. The chain is built from TRBV28 and TRBJ2-1, with 7 bases fitting TRBD2. Germline assignment: CDR1 MDHEN and CDR2 SYDVKM. The CDR3 has 14 amino acids. The CDR3 is CASSLANGRGKSIF. In DNA form, the CDR3 reads TGTGCCAGCAGTTTAGCAAATGGGCGGGGGAAGTCGATCTTC. The full variable domain, with the rest looked up from reference TRBV28 and TRBJ2-1, is DVKVTQSSRYLVKRTGEKVFLECVQDMDHENMFWYRQDPGLGLRLIYFSYDVKMKEKGDIPEGYSVSREKKERFSLILESASTNQTSMYLCASSLANGRGKSIFGPGTRLTVL.

The chain recombines TRBV28 with TRBJ1-4; D is ambiguous. The length of the CDR3 is 11 residues. Trimming shortened V by 8 bases and J by 5 bases, and 6 bases separated the two germline ends. Germline values: CDR1 MDHEN, CDR2 SYDVKM. The CDR3 DNA follows: TGTGCCAGCGGGTTAAATGAAAAACTGTTTTTT. Protein: CASGLNEKLFF.

The V and J genes are TRBV19 and TRBJ1-2, with 7 positions matching TRBD1. Germline V gene lookup returns CDR1 LNHDA and CDR2 SQIVND (reference sequence). CDR3 length equals 13 residues. V lost 4 bases, J lost 6 bases, and 5 bases stayed unmatched. The CDR3 loop reads CASSRTGRNGYTF. The CDR3 coding sequence is TGTGCCAGTAGTAGGACAGGACGTAATGGCTACACCTTC.

The V and J genes are TRBV25-1 and TRBJ2-2, with TRBD1 matching 7 bases. The CDR3 runs to 17 residues. CDR1 and CDR2 (germline): MGHDK, SYGVNS. V shed 1 base, J shed 3 bases, and the junction held 8 bases outside the gene matches. The CDR3 bases are TGTGCCAGCAGTGAATTCCGCGGACAGGTCGACACCGGGGAGCTGTTTTTT. Translated, it gives CASSEFRGQVDTGELFF.

This clone was seen only once. This chain's CDR3 is CASSPDRGRGGYTF. Written as DNA, the CDR3 is TGTGCCAGCAGCCCCGACAGGGGGCGGGGGGGCTACACCTTC. The chain employs TRBV7-9 and TRBJ1-2; 10 bases are a match to TRBD1. The V and J ends lost 5 bases and 8 bases, in that order; junction bases with no gene match: 8. This CDR3 spans 14 amino acids. CDR1 is SEHNR and CDR2 is FQNEAQ in the germline V gene (reference sequence).

The J gene is TRBJ2-6, the V gene TRBV6-1; weak D call: TRBD2 (6 bases). Germline V gene lookup returns CDR1 MNHNS and CDR2 SASEGT. The ends were cut back, 3 bases at V and 0 bases at J, with 12 bases in the middle. The CDR3 contains 17 residues. The CDR3 bases are TGTGCCAGCAGTGATGCGGGGATGAGCTCTGGGGCCAACGTCCTGACTTTC. Residues: CASSDAGMSSGANVLTF.

V usage is TRBV4-3 and J usage is TRBJ1-2; 8 nucleotides agree with TRBD1. The germline V gene has CDR1 LGHNA and CDR2 YSLEER. The ends lost 0 bases at V and 8 bases at J; junction bases unmatched: 8. The length of the CDR3 is 15 residues. The DNA of the CDR3 is TGCGCCAGCAGCCAAGAGTCCCAGGGGGCGCGGGGCTACACCTTC. This translates into CASSQESQGARGYTF.

The J gene is TRBJ2-5, the V gene TRBV2; 7 positions match TRBD2. CDR1 SNHLY and CDR2 FYNNEI come from the germline V gene. The CDR3 extends over 14 amino acids. With 7 bases clipped from V and 5 bases from J, the junction kept 10 bases outside the gene matches. The CDR3 sequence: CASTPRGDGETQYF. The CDR3, as DNA: TGTGCCAGCACCCCCCGGGGGGACGGGGAGACCCAGTACTTC. The variable domain in full, with the rest retrieved from reference TRBV2 and TRBJ2-5, is EPEVTQTPSHQVTQMGQEVILRCVPISNHLYFYWYRQILGQKVEFLVSFYNNEISEKSEIFDDQFSVERPDGSNFTLKIRSTKLEDSAMYFCASTPRGDGETQYFGPGTRLLVL.

The chain employs TRBV4-3 and TRBJ2-2; 7 nucleotides match TRBD1. This CDR3 is 16 amino acids long. Germline-derived CDR1 and CDR2 are LGHNA and YSLEER. The junction had 10 bases not matched to a gene; V was cut back by 4 bases and J by 5 bases. The CDR3 reads CASSRQTGTQTGELFF. CDR3 nucleotide sequence: TGCGCCAGCAGCCGGCAGACAGGGACGCAAACCGGGGAGCTGTTTTTT.

V is TRBV6-5 and J is TRBJ2-7; D might be TRBD2 (6 bases). The germline V gene encodes CDR1 MNHEY and CDR2 SVGAGI. Trimming pared 5 bases from V and 2 bases from J, leaving 13 bases between. The CDR3 totals 14 residues. CDR3: CASSESGLPYEQYF. CDR3 DNA: TGTGCCAGCAGTGAAAGCGGGCTTCCCTACGAGCAGTACTTC.

This rearrangement joins TRBV28 to TRBJ2-3; D gene ambiguous. V shed 1 base and J shed 0 bases, with 11 bases lying between them. The CDR3 is 16 amino acids. Per the germline V gene, CDR1 is MDHEN and CDR2 is SYDVKM. The CDR3 spells CASSLLPRPSTDTQYF. The CDR3 nucleotides are TGTGCCAGCAGTTTATTACCTCGGCCTAGCACAGATACGCAGTATTTT.

The chain has TRBV2 and TRBJ2-7; 9 bases agree with TRBD1. Germline-derived CDR1 and CDR2 are SNHLY and FYNNEI. This CDR3 is built from 14 residues. V shed 6 bases, J shed 6 bases, and the junction held 9 bases outside the gene matches. The CDR3 bases are TGTGCCAGCAGGAGACAGGGGGAAACGGGCGAGCAGTACTTC. Its protein product is CASRRQGETGEQYF.

This clone was seen a few times. V gene TRBV5-1 combines with J gene TRBJ2-1, with 11 bases aligning to TRBD2. The junction had 2 bases not matched to a gene; V was cut back by 4 bases and J by 2 bases. The CDR3 has 15 amino acids. CDR1 SGHRS and CDR2 YFSETQ come from the germline V gene. The CDR3 coding sequence is TGCGCCAGCAGCCTGACTAGCGGGGCCTACAATGAGCAGTTCTTC. This codes for CASSLTSGAYNEQFF. The entire variable domain, with the rest obtained from reference TRBV5-1 and TRBJ2-1, is as follows: KAGVTQTPRYLIKTRGQQVTLSCSPISGHRSVSWYQQTPGQGLQFLFEYFSETQRNKGNFPGRFSGRQFSNSRSEMNVSTLELGDSALYLCASSLTSGAYNEQFFGPGTRLTVL.

V is TRBV6-5 and J is TRBJ2-3; D unclear. Looked up from germline, CDR1 is MNHEY and CDR2 is SVGAGI. The V gene lost 6 bases and the J gene lost 0 bases, with 13 bases spanning the gap. This CDR3 is 15 amino acids long. CDR3 DNA: TGTGCCAGCAGCCCCCGGGCAGGTAGCACAGATACGCAGTATTTT. Protein sequence: CASSPRAGSTDTQYF.

V gene TRBV28 combines with J gene TRBJ1-1; perhaps TRBD1 as D (5 bases). Trimming shortened V by 6 bases and J by 1 base, and 21 bases separated the two germline ends. Germline V gene data show CDR1 as MDHEN and CDR2 as SYDVKM. The CDR3 extends over 17 amino acids. CDR3 residues: CASRLTIGGSGNTEAFF. CDR3 DNA: TGTGCCAGCAGGTTAACGATTGGGGGTTCCGGGAACACTGAAGCTTTCTTT.

This clone was seen more than once but under ten times. The CDR3 is CASSLWGGGRSYEQYF. DNA for the CDR3: TGTGCCAGCAGTTTATGGGGCGGGGGGCGCTCCTACGAGCAGTACTTC. The chain joins TRBV27 to TRBJ2-7; 8 bases map to TRBD2. This CDR3 is built from 16 residues. Looked up from germline, CDR1 is MNHEY and CDR2 is SMNVEV (reference sequence). J gave up 0 bases and V 1 base, and 5 bases lay outside the gene matches.

The chain couples TRBV7-9 to TRBJ2-3; maybe TRBD1 (6 bases). The V gene lost 4 bases and the J gene lost 3 bases, with 20 bases spanning the gap. Germline-derived CDR1 and CDR2 are SEHNR and FQNEAQ (reference sequence). The CDR3 sequence is 17 residues long. The CDR3 sequence is CASSSYLGTPRTDTQYF. The CDR3 coding sequence is TGTGCCAGCAGCTCCTACCTCGGGACACCTCGAACAGATACGCAGTATTTT.

This chain links TRBV28 with TRBJ1-5; TRBD1 is a possible D gene (6 bases). From germline, CDR1 is MDHEN and CDR2 SYDVKM. The CDR3 runs 14 residues. V lost 9 bases and J 0 bases, leaving 12 bases between the germline ends. The CDR3 sequence is CASRGRGSNQPQHF. The CDR3 DNA reads as TGTGCCAGTAGGGGCAGGGGTAGCAATCAGCCCCAGCATTTT.